This T cell receptor (beta chain) was documented in a study of T cell repertoires in cytomegalovirus infection. Looking at the study overall: CMV epitopes that were recently identified and HLA-C-restricted were used alongside well-studied HLA-B-restricted ones. Points from the study as a whole: The ex vivo response showed dominance by HLA-C-restricted CMV-specific TCR beta clonotypes.

TCRdb independently ran MiXCR on the reads; one entry per CDR3 protein. The sample holds about 770,000 distinct CDR3 sequences; just under 30% are singletons and the top ten take approximately 14%. As to this clonotype: Its antigen remains unknown.

Germline V lookup: CDR1 MGHDK, CDR2 SYGVNS. This CDR3 is 16 amino acids long. The ends were cut back, 3 bases at V and 5 bases at J, with 18 bases in the middle. This rearrangement joins TRBV25-1 to TRBJ2-3; D is unclear. This clonotype originated in a human donor in good health (CMV status not recorded). Some clones in this sample may be carry-over from other donors' samples. The source was cultured CD8+ T cells from PBMCs, collected from culture after CMV antigen stimulation. The CDR3 bases are TGTGCCAGCAGTGATGGCCGGTACCGGCGGATAGATACGCAGTATTTT. This encodes CASSDGRYRRIDTQYF.